Each of the 9 T cell receptor beta chains below was sequenced from the same sample in a study of early T cells in non-severe SARS-CoV-2 infection. TCRdb re-called the 5' RACE reads with MiXCR, one entry per CDR3 protein. The sample holds about 30,000 distinct CDR3 sequences; roughly 5% are singletons and the top ten take about a tenth. The sequenced sample consisted of whole blood. Source of these receptors: an adult who was a healthcare worker with PCR-confirmed SARS-CoV-2 infection or an uninfected control (not recorded which).

There are many counts of this clonotype. The gene calls are TRBV2 and TRBJ1-2; possible D gene TRBD1, 6 bases. V lost 3 bases to trimming and J lost 4 bases, with 15 bases between them. The CDR3 runs 15 residues. Germline-derived CDR1 and CDR2 are SNHLY and FYNNEI. For the CDR3, the DNA is TGTGCCAGCAGTGACAGGGACACCCCGGGCTATGGCTACACCTTC. Translation: CASSDRDTPGYGYTF.

The chain combines TRBV13 with TRBJ2-3; 14 bases fit TRBD2. The V gene end was trimmed by 4 bases and the J gene end by 0 bases; junction bases not matched to a gene: 6. CDR1 is PRHDT and CDR2 is FYEKMQ in the germline V gene (reference sequence). The CDR3 loop spans 18 amino acids. The CDR3 is CASSYGLAGGTSTDTQYF. The CDR3 coding sequence is TGTGCCAGCAGCTACGGACTAGCGGGGGGAACTAGCACAGATACGCAGTATTTT.

This clonotype was picked up many times. The chain recombines TRBV20-1 with TRBJ1-5; D not certain. Looked up from germline, CDR1 is DFQATT and CDR2 is SNEGSKA (reference sequence). The CDR3 consists of 13 residues. V gave up 2 bases and J gave up 5 bases, with 10 bases separating them. CDR3 DNA: TGCAGTGCTAGAAAAAGCTTGGATCAGCCCCAGCATTTT. Translated: CSARKSLDQPQHF.

This clonotype was counted at least ten times. DNA of the CDR3: TGTGCCAGCAGCTTAGAGGCGGCCCGACAGGGGGCGGGAGGCTACACCTTC. Encoded protein: CASSLEAARQGAGGYTF. The chain is built from TRBV7-9 and TRBJ1-2; 10 bases agree with TRBD1. Germline CDR1 is SEHNR and CDR2 is FQNEAQ (reference sequence). Trimming at V came to 1 base and at J to 8 bases, leaving 13 bases not matched to a gene. The CDR3 is 17 amino acids. The complete variable domain, with remaining parts taken from reference TRBV7-9 and TRBJ1-2, reads DTGVSQNPRHKITKRGQNVTFRCDPISEHNRLYWYRQTLGQGPEFLTYFQNEAQLEKSRLLSDRFSAERPKGSFSTLEIQRTEQGDSAMYLCASSLEAARQGAGGYTFGSGTRLTVV.

This clonotype was seen ten or more times. V usage is TRBV6-5 and J usage is TRBJ2-2; TRBD2 agrees at 7 bases. This CDR3 has 17 residues. Germline CDR1 MNHEY, CDR2 SVGAGI. V trimming: 4 bases; J trimming: 0 bases; junction bases outside the gene matches: 8. The CDR3 protein is CASSLKLAGPNTGELFF. CDR3 bases: TGTGCCAGCAGTTTGAAATTAGCGGGCCCGAACACCGGGGAGCTGTTTTTT.

The gene calls are TRBV7-6 and TRBJ2-7; the D call may be TRBD1 or TRBD2 (5 bases each). The CDR3 has 14 amino acids. Germline CDR1 and CDR2: SGHVS and FNYEAQ. V was clipped by 4 bases and J by 4 bases, with 14 bases between them. CDR3: CASSYGASRYEQYF. In DNA, the CDR3 is TGTGCCAGCAGCTACGGGGCCTCTAGGTACGAGCAGTACTTC.

This clonotype has ten or more counts. The J gene is TRBJ2-3, the V gene TRBV7-6; D perhaps matches TRBD1 (5 bases). CDR3 length: 15 amino acids. In germline, CDR1 is SGHVS, CDR2 FNYEAQ. V was shortened by 5 bases and J by 2 bases, with 14 bases between the two germline ends. The CDR3 sequence is CASSPSTVSTDTQYF. CDR3 DNA sequence: TGTGCCAGCAGCCCGTCGACAGTCTCCACAGATACGCAGTATTTT.

This clonotype was recorded at least ten times. The chain employs TRBV7-2 and TRBJ1-2; D remains unclear. This CDR3 contains 11 residues. CDR1 and CDR2 from the germline V gene are SGHTA and FQGNSA. Trimming stripped 5 bases from V and 4 bases from J, with 5 bases between. This CDR3 is CASSQSYGYTF. As DNA, the CDR3 is TGTGCCAGCAGCCAGAGCTATGGCTACACCTTC.

The gene calls are TRBV29-1 and TRBJ2-7; D may be TRBD1 (5 bases). The CDR3 contains 11 residues. In germline, CDR1 is SQVTM, CDR2 ANQGSEA. With 6 bases removed from V and 3 bases from J, the gap between germline ends came to 9 bases. The DNA of the CDR3 is TGCAGCGTAGCTGACAGCTACGAGCAGTACTTC. Translating gives CSVADSYEQYF.